A single T cell receptor beta chain is shown here with its context. No antigen is known for it. The CDR3 consists of 12 residues. Trimming cost V 1 base and J 4 bases, with 3 bases left between them. Germline CDR1 LNHNV, CDR2 YYDKDF (reference sequence). This record comes from a study of response to subunit inactivated influenza vaccine. General study results and limits: The authors suggested that every seasonal influenza vaccination recruits few new T cells.

One entry per CDR3 protein results from TCRdb running MiXCR on the RT-PCR reads. The table shows more than 450,000 distinct CDR3 sequences, with approximately 12% occurring only once. This sequence originates from a man over 45 who received an inactivated influenza vaccine. The chain employs TRBV15 and TRBJ2-3, with D uncertain. The starting material was PBMCs from blood, obtained on the day of vaccination. In nucleotides, the CDR3 is TGTGCCACCAGCAGAGTAGCAGATACGCAGTATTTT. Encoded protein: CATSRVADTQYF.